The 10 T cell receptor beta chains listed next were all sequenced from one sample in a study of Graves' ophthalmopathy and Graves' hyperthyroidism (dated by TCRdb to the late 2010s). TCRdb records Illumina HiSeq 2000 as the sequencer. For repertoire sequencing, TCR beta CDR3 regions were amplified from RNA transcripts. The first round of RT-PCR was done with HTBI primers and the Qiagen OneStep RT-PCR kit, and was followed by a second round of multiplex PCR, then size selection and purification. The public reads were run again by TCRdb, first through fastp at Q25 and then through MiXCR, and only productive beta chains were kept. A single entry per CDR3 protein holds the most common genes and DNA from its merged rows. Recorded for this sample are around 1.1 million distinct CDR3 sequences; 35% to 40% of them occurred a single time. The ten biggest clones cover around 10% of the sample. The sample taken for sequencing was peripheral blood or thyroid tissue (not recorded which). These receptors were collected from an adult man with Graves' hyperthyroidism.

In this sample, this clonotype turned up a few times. CDR3 sequence reads: CASRGGTWPEQYF. CDR3 nucleotide sequence: TGTGCCAGCAGAGGTGGGACATGGCCCGAGCAGTACTTC. This chain connects TRBV10-3 to TRBJ2-7, with D possibly TRBD1 on 6 matching bases. The CDR3 consists of 13 residues. With 10 bases removed from V and 6 bases from J, the gap between germline ends came to 19 bases. Per the germline V gene, CDR1 is ENHRY and CDR2 is SYGVKD.

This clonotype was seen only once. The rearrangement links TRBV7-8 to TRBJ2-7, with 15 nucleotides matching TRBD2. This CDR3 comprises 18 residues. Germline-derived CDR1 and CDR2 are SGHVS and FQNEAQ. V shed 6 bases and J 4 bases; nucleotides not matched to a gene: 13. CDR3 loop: CASRSGTSGRWDGYEQYF. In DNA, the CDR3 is TGTGCCAGCAGGTCTGGGACTAGCGGGAGGTGGGACGGTTACGAGCAGTACTTC.

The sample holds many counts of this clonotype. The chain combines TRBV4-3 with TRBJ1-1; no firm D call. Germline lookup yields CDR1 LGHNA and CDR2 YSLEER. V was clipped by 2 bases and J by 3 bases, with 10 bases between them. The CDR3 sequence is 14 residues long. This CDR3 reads CASSQREGDTEAFF. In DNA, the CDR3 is TGCGCCAGCAGCCAAAGGGAGGGAGACACTGAAGCTTTCTTT.

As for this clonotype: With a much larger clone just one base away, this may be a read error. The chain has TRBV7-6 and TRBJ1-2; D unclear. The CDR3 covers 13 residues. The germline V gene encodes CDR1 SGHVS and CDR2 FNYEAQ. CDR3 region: CANSSSENYGYTF. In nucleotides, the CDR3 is TGTGCCAACAGCTCCTCAGAGAACTATGGCTACACCTTC.

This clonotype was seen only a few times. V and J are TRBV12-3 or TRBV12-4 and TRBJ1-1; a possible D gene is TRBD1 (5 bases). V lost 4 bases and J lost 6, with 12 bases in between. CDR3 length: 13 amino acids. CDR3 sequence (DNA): TGTGCCAGCAGTTGGGGAAGGGGCGCTGAAGCTTTCTTT. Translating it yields CASSWGRGAEAFF.

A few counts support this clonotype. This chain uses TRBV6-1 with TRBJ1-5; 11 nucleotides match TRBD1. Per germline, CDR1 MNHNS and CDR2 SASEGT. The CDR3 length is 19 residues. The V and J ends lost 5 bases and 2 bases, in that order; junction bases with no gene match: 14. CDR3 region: CASSPHPGTGGMGNQPQHF. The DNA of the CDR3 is TGTGCCAGCAGTCCCCATCCCGGGACAGGGGGTATGGGCAATCAGCCCCAGCATTTT.

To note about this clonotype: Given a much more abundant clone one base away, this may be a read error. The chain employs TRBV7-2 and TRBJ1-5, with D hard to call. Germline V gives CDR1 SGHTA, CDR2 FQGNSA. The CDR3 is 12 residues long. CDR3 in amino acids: CASSLELQPQHF. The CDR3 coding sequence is TGTGCCAGCAGTTTAGAACTTCAGCCCCAGCATTTT.

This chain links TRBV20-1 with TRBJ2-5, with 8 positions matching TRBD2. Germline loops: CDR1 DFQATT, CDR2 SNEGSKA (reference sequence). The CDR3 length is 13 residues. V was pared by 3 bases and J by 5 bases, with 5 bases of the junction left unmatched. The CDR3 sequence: CSASLRGGETQYF. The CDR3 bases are TGCAGTGCTAGTCTCCGCGGGGGGGAGACCCAGTACTTC.

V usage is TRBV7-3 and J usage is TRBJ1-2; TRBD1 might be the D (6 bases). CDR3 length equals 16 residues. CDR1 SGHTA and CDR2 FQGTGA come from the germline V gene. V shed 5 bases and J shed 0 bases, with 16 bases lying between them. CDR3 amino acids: CASSRVDRATNYGYTF. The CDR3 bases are TGTGCCAGCAGCCGAGTGGACAGAGCTACTAACTATGGCTACACCTTC.

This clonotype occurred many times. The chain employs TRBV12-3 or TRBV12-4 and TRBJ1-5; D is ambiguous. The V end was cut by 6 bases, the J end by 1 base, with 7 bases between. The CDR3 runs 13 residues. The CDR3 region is CASRARSNQPQHF. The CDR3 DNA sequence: TGTGCCAGCAGAGCGCGGAGCAATCAGCCCCAGCATTTT.